This T cell receptor (beta chain) was sequenced in a study of CD8+ T cells in alopecia areata (dated by TCRdb to the late 2010s). Broadly, across the study: The treated patients, all with moderate-to-severe alopecia areata, were enrolled in an open-label pilot trial of oral tofacitinib given at 5 to 10 mg twice daily. Biopsies were taken from tofacitinib-treated patients at baseline and again at 4 and 24 weeks into treatment, and several of those patients also had a later scalp biopsy. In both human patients and the C3H/HeJ mouse model, the study applied high-throughput TCRbeta sequencing to look at T cell clonal expansion in alopecia areata. immunoSEQ multiplex PCR using 35 Vbeta forward primers and 13 Jbeta reverse primers was used to amplify TCRbeta CDR3 regions. On the human side, TCRbeta sequencing was run on scalp tissue and on sorted CD4+ and CD8+ peripheral blood T cells from healthy controls and from alopecia areata patients with either patchy or totalis/universalis disease. Patients received tofacitinib for 6 to 18 months and were then followed off drug for 6 months to check for delayed response and recurrence. RNA was obtained with the PAXgene miRNA kit for fixed scalp, the miRNeasy kit for PBMCs, and the RNeasy kit for mouse skin. Disease severity in treated patients was measured with the SALT score, which quantifies the percentage of affected scalp surface area. Scalp clonality was compared across normal scalp (n=4), patchy alopecia areata scalp (n=8), and alopecia totalis/universalis scalp (n=8). Study-wide findings and limitations: During tofacitinib treatment, many expanded lesional clones stuck around in both scalp and blood, and this persistence may partly explain why relapse happens after treatment is stopped. Higher clonality and more expanded CD8+ clones were observed in lesional scalp than in normal scalp, particularly in alopecia totalis/universalis, a finding suggestive of antigenic drive. Scalp clonality and the number of expanded CD8+ clones among the top 100 scalp clones were significantly decreased by tofacitinib. Compared with mice, TCR sequences shared between patients were less clear, possibly partly because of HLA diversity across the patient population. Because the treated cohort was small and had only one nonresponder, larger studies are needed to examine links between baseline CD8+ expansion and response. Scalp TCR repertoire analysis is complicated because resident alphabeta T cells in normal human skin are also sequenced, whereas mouse skin is dominated by gammadelta T cells.

This specimen's time point label, per the study, means: 24 weeks on oral tofacitinib. This specimen's treatment or condition label, per the study, means: oral pan-JAK inhibitor, 5-10 mg twice daily. Lesional scalp punch biopsies and peripheral blood were collected from alopecia areata patients. PBMCs were isolated by density centrifugation and stained for CD3, CD4 and CD8, and CD4+ and CD8+ T cells were sorted on a FACSAria. The receptor library was made with the immunoSEQ multiplex PCR assay. For TCR sequencing, RNA was extracted from every sample and reverse transcribed into cDNA to serve as template. SuperScript III was used to make first-strand cDNA, primed with a 2:1 mix of oligo-dT and random hexamers. Amplification bias was assessed with a synthetic immune receptor repertoire, and residual bias was removed computationally. On the authors' methods: Raw reads were preprocessed to remove errors, and CDR3 was defined by IMGT conventions from the conserved cysteine to phenylalanine. Clonality was computed as 1 minus the Shannon entropy, with the entropy normalized by log2 of the number of productive unique TCRs. Whether each scalp clone was CD4 or CD8 was inferred by checking scalp TCRbeta sequences against the CD4 and CD8 repertoires from sorted blood. TCRdb carries this immuneACCESS record with in-frame sequences only. Its versions omit some clonotypes, under half of them owing to an unresolved V gene in the studies checked, with the rest unexplained. V, J and clone size reflect that table, while D and trimming were determined from the DNA. Present in this sample are hundreds of thousands of clones, about 62% of which were seen just once. Clones ranked in the top ten supply more than 1.5% of the sample.

Of note for this clone: Its recognized antigen is unknown. Base qualities are not at hand, and no much larger clone is one base apart.

This TCR was sampled from a human donor with alopecia areata. The sequencing used CD4+ T cells sorted from blood, collected at week 24, from a patient treated with tofacitinib.

The CDR3 protein sequence reads: CASSSPGTGGGYGYTF. The nucleotide sequence reads TGTGCCAGCAGTTCGCCCGGGACAGGGGGTGGCTATGGCTACACCTTC. Recombination joined TRBV27 with TRBJ1-2; the junction holds 11 bases that match TRBD1. Its CDR3 holds 16 amino acids, cysteine through phenylalanine. The sequence is cut down to CDR3 DNA, 48 bases in frame from base 1. According to the germline V gene (reference sequence), CDR1 reads MNHEY and CDR2 reads SMNVEV. V has 4 bases trimmed and J has 4 bases trimmed; junction bases matching no gene number 8.